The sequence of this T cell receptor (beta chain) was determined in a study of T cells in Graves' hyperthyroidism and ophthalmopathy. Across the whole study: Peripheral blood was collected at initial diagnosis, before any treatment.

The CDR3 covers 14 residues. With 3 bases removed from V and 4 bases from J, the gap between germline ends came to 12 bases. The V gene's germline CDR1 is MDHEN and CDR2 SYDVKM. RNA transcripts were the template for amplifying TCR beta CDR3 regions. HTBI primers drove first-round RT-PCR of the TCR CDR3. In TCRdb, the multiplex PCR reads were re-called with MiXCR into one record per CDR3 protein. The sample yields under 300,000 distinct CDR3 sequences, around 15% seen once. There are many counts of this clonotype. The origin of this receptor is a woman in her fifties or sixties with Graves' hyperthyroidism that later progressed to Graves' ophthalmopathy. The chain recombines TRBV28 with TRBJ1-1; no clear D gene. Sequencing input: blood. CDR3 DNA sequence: TGTGCCAGCAGTTTTTACGGGCGTGGCACTGAAGCTTTCTTT. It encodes CASSFYGRGTEAFF.